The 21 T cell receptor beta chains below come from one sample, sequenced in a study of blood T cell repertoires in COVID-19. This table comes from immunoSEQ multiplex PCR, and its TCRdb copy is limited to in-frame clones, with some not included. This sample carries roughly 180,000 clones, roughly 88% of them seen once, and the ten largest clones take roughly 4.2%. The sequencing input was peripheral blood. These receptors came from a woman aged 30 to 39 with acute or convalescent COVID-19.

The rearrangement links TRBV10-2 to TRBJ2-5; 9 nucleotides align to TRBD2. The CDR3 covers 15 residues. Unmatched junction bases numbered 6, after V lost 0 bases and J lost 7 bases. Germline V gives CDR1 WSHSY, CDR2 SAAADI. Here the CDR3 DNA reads TGCGCCAGCAGTGAGTCGCTAGCGGGAATAGGGACCCAGTACTTC. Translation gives CASSESLAGIGTQYF.

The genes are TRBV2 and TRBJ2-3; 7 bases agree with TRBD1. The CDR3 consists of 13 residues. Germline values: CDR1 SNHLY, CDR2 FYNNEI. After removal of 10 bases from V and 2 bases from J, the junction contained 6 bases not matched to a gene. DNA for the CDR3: TGTGCCAAGACAGGGCCAAACACAGATACGCAGTATTTT. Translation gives CAKTGPNTDTQYF.

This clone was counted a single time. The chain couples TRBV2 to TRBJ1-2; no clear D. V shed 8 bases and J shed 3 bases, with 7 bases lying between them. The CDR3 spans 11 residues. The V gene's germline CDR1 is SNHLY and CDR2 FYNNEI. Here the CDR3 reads CASARYYGYTF. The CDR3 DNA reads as TGTGCCAGCGCCAGATACTATGGCTACACCTTC. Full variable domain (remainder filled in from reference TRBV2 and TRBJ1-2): EPEVTQTPSHQVTQMGQEVILRCVPISNHLYFYWYRQILGQKVEFLVSFYNNEISEKSEIFDDQFSVERPDGSNFTLKIRSTKLEDSAMYFCASARYYGYTFGSGTRLTVV.

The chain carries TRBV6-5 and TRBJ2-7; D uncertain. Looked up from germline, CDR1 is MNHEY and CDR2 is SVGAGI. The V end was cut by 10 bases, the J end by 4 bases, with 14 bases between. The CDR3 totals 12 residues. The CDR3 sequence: CAIQTEIYEQYF. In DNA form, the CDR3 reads TGTGCCATCCAAACAGAGATATACGAGCAGTACTTC.

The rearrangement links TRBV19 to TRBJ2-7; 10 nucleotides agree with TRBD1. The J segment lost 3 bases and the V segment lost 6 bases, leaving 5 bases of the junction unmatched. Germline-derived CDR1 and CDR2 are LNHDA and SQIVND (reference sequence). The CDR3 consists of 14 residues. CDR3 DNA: TGTGCCAGTAGCTCCGGGACAGGGGTCTACGAGCAGTACTTC. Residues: CASSSGTGVYEQYF.

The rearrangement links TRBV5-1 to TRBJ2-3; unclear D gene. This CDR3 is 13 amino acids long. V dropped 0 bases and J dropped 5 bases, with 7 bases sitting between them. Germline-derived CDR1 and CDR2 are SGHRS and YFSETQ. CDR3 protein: CASSLDFGDTQYF. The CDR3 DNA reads TGCGCCAGCAGCTTGGATTTCGGAGATACGCAGTATTTT.

DNA for the CDR3: TGTGCCAGCAGCTTAGAAAGGGGCAGGGCGACCTACGAGCAGTACTTC. Translating it yields CASSLERGRATYEQYF. The V call is TRBV11-2, the J call TRBJ2-7, with D maybe TRBD1 (5 bases). This CDR3 is 16 amino acids long. Trimming left V 0 bases short and J 2 bases short, with 14 bases between. Germline V gene sequence: CDR1 SGHAT, CDR2 FQNNGV.

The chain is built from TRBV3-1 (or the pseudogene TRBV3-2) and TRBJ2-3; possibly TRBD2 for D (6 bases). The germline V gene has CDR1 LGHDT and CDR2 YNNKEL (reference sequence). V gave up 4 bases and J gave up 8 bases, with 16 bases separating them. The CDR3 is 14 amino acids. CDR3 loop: CASSPSGAPLTQYF. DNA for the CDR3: TGTGCCAGCAGCCCTTCGGGAGCCCCCCTTACGCAGTATTTT.

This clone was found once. The chain's CDR3 is CSVALAGGGEQYF. The CDR3, as DNA: TGCAGCGTCGCACTAGCGGGAGGGGGGGAGCAGTACTTC. The V gene is TRBV29-1, the J gene TRBJ2-7; 13 bases align to TRBD2. CDR1 and CDR2 from the germline V gene are SQVTM and ANQGSEA. The ends lost 6 bases at V and 7 bases at J; junction bases unmatched: 6. The CDR3 extends over 13 amino acids.

The CDR3 is CASEQMNTEAFF. DNA for the CDR3: TGTGCCAGCGAACAGATGAACACTGAAGCTTTCTTT. This rearrangement joins TRBV2 to TRBJ1-1; D is uncertain. Germline V gives CDR1 SNHLY, CDR2 FYNNEI. V lost 8 bases and J lost 0, with 7 bases in between. CDR3 size: 12 residues.

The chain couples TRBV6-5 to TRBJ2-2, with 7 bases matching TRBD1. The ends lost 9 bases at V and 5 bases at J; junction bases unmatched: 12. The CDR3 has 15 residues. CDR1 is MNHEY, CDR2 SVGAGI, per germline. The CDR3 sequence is CASSTGTELTGELFF. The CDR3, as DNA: TGTGCCAGTTCGACCGGGACAGAACTAACCGGGGAGCTGTTTTTT.

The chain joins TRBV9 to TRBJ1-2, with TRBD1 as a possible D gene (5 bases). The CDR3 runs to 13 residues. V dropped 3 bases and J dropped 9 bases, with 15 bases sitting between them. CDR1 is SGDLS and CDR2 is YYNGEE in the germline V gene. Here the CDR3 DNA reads TGTGCCAGCAGCGATCGGACAAGCAGGAGCTACACCTTC. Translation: CASSDRTSRSYTF.

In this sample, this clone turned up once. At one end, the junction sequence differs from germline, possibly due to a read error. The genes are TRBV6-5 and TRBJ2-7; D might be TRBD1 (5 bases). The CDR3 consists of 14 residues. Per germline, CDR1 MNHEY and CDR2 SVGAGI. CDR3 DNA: TGTGCCAGCAGTTACTCGGGTTTGCAGGGTGGACGGCACTTC. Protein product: CASSYSGLQGGRHF.

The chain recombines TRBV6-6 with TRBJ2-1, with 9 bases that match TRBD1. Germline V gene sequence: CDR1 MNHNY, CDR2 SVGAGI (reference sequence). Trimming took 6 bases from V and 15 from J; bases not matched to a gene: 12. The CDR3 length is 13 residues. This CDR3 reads CASRAYRGPLPFF. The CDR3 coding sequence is TGTGCCAGCAGAGCATACAGGGGGCCGCTCCCGTTCTTC.

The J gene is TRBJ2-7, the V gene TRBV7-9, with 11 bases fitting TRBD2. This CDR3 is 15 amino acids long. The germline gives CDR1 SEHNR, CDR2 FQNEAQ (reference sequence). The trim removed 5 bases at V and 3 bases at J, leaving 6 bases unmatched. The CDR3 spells CASSPAGTSGYEQYF. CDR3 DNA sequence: TGTGCCAGCAGCCCAGCCGGGACTAGCGGCTACGAGCAGTACTTC.

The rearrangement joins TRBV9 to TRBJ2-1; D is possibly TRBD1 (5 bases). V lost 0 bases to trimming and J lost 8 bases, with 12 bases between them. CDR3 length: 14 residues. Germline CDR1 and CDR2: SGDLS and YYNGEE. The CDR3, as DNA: TGTGCCAGCAGCGTAGAGGGTCAAGGGGATGAGCAGTTCTTC. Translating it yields CASSVEGQGDEQFF.

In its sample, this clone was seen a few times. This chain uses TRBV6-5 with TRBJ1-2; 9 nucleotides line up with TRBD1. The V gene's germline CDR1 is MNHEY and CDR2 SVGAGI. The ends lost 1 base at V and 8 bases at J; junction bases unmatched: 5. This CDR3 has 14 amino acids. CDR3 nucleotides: TGTGCCAGCAGTTACTTGGACAGGGGCAACGGCTACACCTTC. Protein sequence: CASSYLDRGNGYTF.

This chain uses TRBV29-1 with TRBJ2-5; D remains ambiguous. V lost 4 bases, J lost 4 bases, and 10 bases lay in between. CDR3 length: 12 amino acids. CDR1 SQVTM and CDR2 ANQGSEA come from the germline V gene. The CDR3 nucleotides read TGCAGCGTTGCACAACTAAGAGAGACCCAGTACTTC. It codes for CSVAQLRETQYF. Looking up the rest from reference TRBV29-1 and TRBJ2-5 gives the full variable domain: SAVISQKPSRDICQRGTSLTIQCQVDSQVTMMFWYRQQPGQSLTLIATANQGSEATYESGFVIDKFPISRPNLTFSTLTVSNMSPEDSSIYLCSVAQLRETQYFGPGTRLLVL.

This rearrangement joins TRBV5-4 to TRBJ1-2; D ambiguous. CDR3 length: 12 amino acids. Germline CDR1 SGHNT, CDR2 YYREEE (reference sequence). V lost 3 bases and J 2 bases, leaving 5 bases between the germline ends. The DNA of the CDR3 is TGTGCCAGCAGCTCATCCAACTATGGCTACACCTTC. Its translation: CASSSSNYGYTF.

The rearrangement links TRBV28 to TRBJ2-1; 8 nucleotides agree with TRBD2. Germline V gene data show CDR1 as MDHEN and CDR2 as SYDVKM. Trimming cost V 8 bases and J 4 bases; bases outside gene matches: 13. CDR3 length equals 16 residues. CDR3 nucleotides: TGTGCCAGCCAGGGTGGGGCGGGAGGACTTTACAATGAGCAGTTCTTC. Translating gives CASQGGAGGLYNEQFF.

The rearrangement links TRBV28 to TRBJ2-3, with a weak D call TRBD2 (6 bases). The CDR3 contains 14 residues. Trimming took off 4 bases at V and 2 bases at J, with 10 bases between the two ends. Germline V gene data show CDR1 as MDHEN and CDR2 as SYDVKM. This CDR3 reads CASSSGGDTDTQYF. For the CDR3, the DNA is TGTGCCAGCAGTTCGGGCGGGGACACAGATACGCAGTATTTT.